The T cell receptor (beta chain) described here comes from a study of cytomegalovirus exposure and HLA in healthy donors. About the research overall: Prior work identified about 120 million unique TCR beta sequences in some 180 million T cells. Around 85 million unique TCRs from HLA-typed donors were held in an early data release.

Findings and limits, study-wide: Among immune exposure information, only CMV serostatus was available. Owing to their indistinguishability, certain V segments, notably TRBV6-2 and TRBV6-3, were excluded.

Points on this clone: Its antigen is undetermined.

This PCR relied on a set of 60 Vbeta primers and 13 Jbeta primers. Produced via immunoSEQ multiplex PCR; TCRdb's table is partial and in-frame only. The sample has over 85,000 clones, about 62% seen once. The CDR3 is made up of 14 amino acids. The V and J ends lost 5 bases and 1 base respectively, with 9 bases between them. The V gene's germline CDR1 is SEHNR and CDR2 FQNEAQ (reference sequence). This TCR derives from a human donor in good health. The gene calls are TRBV7-9 and TRBJ2-1; possible D gene TRBD1, 5 bases. Input material: PBMCs. The CDR3 DNA sequence: TGTGCCAGCAGCCCCCGACAGTCCTACAATGAGCAGTTCTTC. This encodes CASSPRQSYNEQFF.